Sequencing of this T cell receptor (beta chain) was carried out in a study of regulatory T cells in long-lasting Graves disease. Across the whole study: Graves' patients with a new diagnosis had received antithyroid drugs under 3 months. Overall study findings and caveats: Fewer public clonotypes were shared by new patients (around 990) than by persistent patients (2,741).

Remarks on this clonotype: What it binds is unknown.

The junction had 5 bases not matched to a gene; V was cut back by 3 bases and J by 4 bases. The length of the CDR3 is 15 residues. Germline lookup yields CDR1 SGHRS and CDR2 YFSETQ. Sequencing libraries for TCR beta were prepared with iRepertoire HTBI primers and Arm-PCR of CDR3 regions. Using its own MiXCR run on the multiplex PCR reads, TCRdb lists one record per CDR3 protein. Here the sample spans about 530,000 distinct CDR3 sequences, around 16% being singletons. Time point described: newly diagnosed GD, antithyroid drugs for less than 3 months. PBMC-derived RNA was used for the TCR library. These same data were also listed under a study on T cells in Graves' hyperthyroidism and ophthalmopathy. From that second work: A model built on 13 V-J features separated ophthalmopathy from stable hyperthyroidism.

The sequence was obtained from a woman aged 40 to 65 with Graves disease. V and J are TRBV5-1 and TRBJ2-5; TRBD1 matches 11 bases. The sequenced sample was peripheral blood mononuclear cells (PBMCs), obtained at new diagnosis, from a patient treated with antithyroid drugs. The CDR3 DNA reads as TGCGCCAGCAGCTGGGGACAGGGGGATCTAGAGACCCAGTACTTC. Translated, it gives CASSWGQGDLETQYF.